These 11 T cell receptor beta chains came from one sample sequenced in a study of T cell responses to AZD1222 COVID-19 vaccine. TCRdb's copy holds only in-frame clones and misses some; the assay was immunoSEQ multiplex PCR. This repertoire shows 130,000 or so clones, more than 85% found once; its top ten account for approximately 4.3%. Sequenced here: peripheral blood, sampled 28 days after the second AZD1222 dose. Source of these receptors: an adult who received the AZD1222 COVID-19 vaccine.

This clone was picked up a small number of times. The V and J genes are TRBV9 and TRBJ1-5, with D unclear. This CDR3 is 14 amino acids long. V shed 4 bases and J shed 7 bases, with 15 bases lying between them. Germline CDR1 SGDLS, CDR2 YYNGEE. The CDR3 region is CASSPDLMGQPQHF. The DNA for the CDR3 is TGTGCCAGCAGCCCTGACCTAATGGGGCAGCCCCAGCATTTT.

The chain employs TRBV28 and TRBJ2-5; D is ambiguous. The CDR3 consists of 13 residues. Germline assignment: CDR1 MDHEN and CDR2 SYDVKM. V was cut by 11 bases and J by 2 bases, with 15 bases left in between. CDR3 sequence reads: CAVRAAGQETQYF. The CDR3 nucleotides read TGTGCCGTAAGGGCGGCAGGTCAAGAGACCCAGTACTTC.

The chain recombines TRBV7-2 with TRBJ1-2, with TRBD1 as a possible D gene (6 bases). The CDR3 is 12 residues long. V lost 5 bases to trimming and J lost 8 bases, with 12 bases between them. The germline CDR1 and CDR2 sequences are SGHTA and FQGNSA. The CDR3 loop reads CASSLRGRGYTF. Written as DNA, the CDR3 is TGTGCCAGCAGCCTCAGGGGACGGGGCTACACCTTC.

This chain's CDR3 is CASSWDLGDTQYF. The CDR3 DNA follows: TGCGCCAGCAGCTGGGACCTAGGAGATACGCAGTATTTT. The rearrangement uses TRBV5-1 and TRBJ2-3; either TRBD1 or TRBD2 may supply D (5 bases each). The CDR3 is 13 amino acids. Germline V gives CDR1 SGHRS, CDR2 YFSETQ. V lost 3 bases to trimming and J lost 5 bases, with 10 bases between them.

The V gene is TRBV6-5, the J gene TRBJ2-1; possible D gene TRBD2, 5 bases. The CDR3 extends over 15 amino acids. Trimming pared 5 bases from V and 8 bases from J, leaving 19 bases between. Germline V gene lookup returns CDR1 MNHEY and CDR2 SVGAGI. The CDR3 here is CASSPGIGRRHEQFF. The CDR3 DNA follows: TGTGCCAGCAGTCCGGGGATAGGCAGGCGGCATGAGCAGTTCTTC.

The chain uses TRBV7-2 and TRBJ1-2, with D unclear. Germline CDR1 is SGHTA and CDR2 is FQGNSA. The length of the CDR3 is 12 residues. The V gene lost 4 bases and the J gene lost 7 bases, with 10 bases spanning the gap. This CDR3 reads CASSSGWSGYTF. For the CDR3, the DNA is TGTGCCAGCAGCTCCGGGTGGTCTGGCTACACCTTC.

V usage is TRBV7-2 and J usage is TRBJ1-4; 9 bases are a match to TRBD1. The germline V gene has CDR1 SGHTA and CDR2 FQGNSA. This CDR3 comprises 16 residues. V lost 2 bases, J lost 8 bases, and 9 bases stayed unmatched. The CDR3 coding sequence is TGTGCCAGCAGCTTATTACCCGGGACAGGGACCGAAAAACTGTTTTTT. Protein: CASSLLPGTGTEKLFF.

V gene TRBV2 combines with J gene TRBJ2-3; 10 bases align to TRBD2. CDR1 and CDR2 from the germline V gene are SNHLY and FYNNEI. V shed 5 bases, J shed 6 bases, and the junction held 11 bases outside the gene matches. CDR3 length equals 16 residues. As DNA, the CDR3 is TGTGCCAGCAGTCTTAGACTAGCGGGTTCTAGGGATACGCAGTATTTT. This sequence encodes CASSLRLAGSRDTQYF.

The J gene is TRBJ2-1, the V gene TRBV1; TRBD2, as called in the table, went unchecked against the DNA. TRBV1 is annotated as a pseudogene. The CDR3 sequence is 13 residues long. For the CDR3, the DNA is TGCACCAGCAGCCAGATTAGCGGTACGGCGCAGTTCTTC. Translating it yields CTSSQISGTAQFF.

This rearrangement joins TRBV24-1 to TRBJ2-2; 9 bases map to TRBD1. CDR1 KGHDR and CDR2 SFDVKD come from the germline V gene. V was clipped by 3 bases and J by 2 bases; unmatched bases: 3. The CDR3 is made up of 16 amino acids. CDR3 sequence reads: CATSDTGQGNTGELFF. The CDR3 bases are TGTGCCACCAGTGATACGGGACAGGGCAACACCGGGGAGCTGTTTTTT.

V gene TRBV7-9 combines with J gene TRBJ1-5, with no clear D. V gave up 3 bases and J gave up 7 bases, with 10 bases separating them. The germline V gene has CDR1 SEHNR and CDR2 FQNEAQ (reference sequence). The CDR3 totals 13 residues. The chain's CDR3 is CASSLGGSQPQHF. The CDR3 DNA follows: TGTGCCAGCAGCTTGGGAGGGAGCCAGCCCCAGCATTTT.